These 2 T cell receptor beta chains were sequenced from one sample in a study of blood T cell repertoires in COVID-19. Clones were read by immunoSEQ multiplex PCR, and TCRdb kept only the in-frame ones, dropping some. The table includes tens of thousands of clones, more than 80% detected once. The specimen sequenced was peripheral blood. The receptors come from a man older than 75 with acute or convalescent COVID-19.

The rearrangement uses TRBV5-1 and TRBJ1-6, with 9 bases identical to TRBD1. The CDR3 is 17 amino acids. V lost 0 bases and J lost 6; bases outside the gene matches: 7. The germline gives CDR1 SGHRS, CDR2 YFSETQ. The CDR3 sequence: CASSLAIGGQGNSPLHF. CDR3 DNA sequence: TGCGCCAGCAGCTTGGCCATCGGGGGACAGGGTAATTCACCCCTCCACTTT.

The rearrangement uses TRBV15 and TRBJ1-1; 8 nucleotides match TRBD1. Germline V gene sequence: CDR1 LNHNV, CDR2 YYDKDF (reference sequence). J lost 4 bases, V lost 4 bases, and 11 bases had no gene match. This CDR3 comprises 16 residues. The CDR3 here is CATSIPGQGSGTEAFF. CDR3 DNA: TGTGCCACCAGCATTCCCGGACAGGGTTCGGGCACTGAAGCTTTCTTT.